This T cell receptor (beta chain) emerged from a study of blood T cell repertoires in COVID-19 (dated by TCRdb to 2018 to 2021). In the study overall: The collaborator samples originated in the United States, Italy and Spain and spanned the acute and convalescent phases of COVID-19. The material from the prospective study consisted of cDNA or gDNA derived from T cells, B-cell-depleted T cells, or PBMCs. Deeply sampled blood TCRbeta repertoires from subjects exposed to, actively infected with, or recovered from COVID-19 were included in the dataset. The repertoires were released in a freely available public database intended as a resource for research on the immune response to SARS-CoV-2. Samples were obtained from the ongoing ImmuneRACE study (first 160 participants) and from 1,254 subjects provided by 6 global collaborators. The sample metadata nearly always contained a de-identified subject ID, COVID-19 status, age in years and sex. Where available, HLA class I and class II types were taken from metadata supplied by the sample provider and were not determined by assay-based typing. Paper-wide results and their limitations: Clinical and demographic metadata were provided uncurated, with the amount varying by source and participant.

Each collaborating institution followed its own protocols to collect whole blood in K2EDTA tubes. For TCRbeta analysis, collaborators shipped samples in one of three forms: frozen whole blood, isolated PBMCs, or DNA extracted from either of those sample types. TCRbeta CDR3 regions were amplified from genomic DNA using the immunoSEQ Assay, a bias-controlled multiplex PCR. Per the authors' processing: The number of nucleated cells in each sample was estimated from the amplification of reference gene primers within the assay. To quantify the absolute abundance of each unique TCRbeta CDR3 rearrangement, sequence reads were collapsed and filtered. Productive Simpson clonality was computed per sample as the square root of Simpson's diversity index over productive rearrangements. Held by TCRdb, this immuneACCESS table contains in-frame sequences only and omits some clones. Under half of the omission traces to an unresolved V gene where checked; the cause of the rest is unknown. Clone size and V and J calls were adopted from that table, with D and trimming inferred from the DNA. The sample table holds under 250,000 clones, of which about nine tenths were seen once. Around 2.8% of the sample rests with the top ten.

The CDR3 starts with the cysteine, ends with the phenylalanine, and has 16 residues. The CDR3 DNA has 48 bases and is translated from base 1. CDR1 LGHDT and CDR2 YNNKEL are derived from the germline V gene (reference sequence). Germline trimming amounts to 4 bases on V and 2 bases on J, with 7 as the count of junction bases outside the gene matches. A word on this clone: Its antigen remains undetermined. No much larger clonotype is one base removed from it; base qualities were not supplied.

The clonotype was recovered from a woman in her sixties or seventies with acute or convalescent COVID-19. The chain joins TRBV3-1 (or the pseudogene TRBV3-2) to TRBJ2-5; TRBD2 agrees with 10 junctional bases. The sequenced sample consisted of peripheral blood. The CDR3 reads as follows: CASSLILAGAQETQYF. The DNA sequence is as follows: TGTGCCAGCAGCCTCATCCTAGCGGGGGCTCAAGAGACCCAGTACTTC.